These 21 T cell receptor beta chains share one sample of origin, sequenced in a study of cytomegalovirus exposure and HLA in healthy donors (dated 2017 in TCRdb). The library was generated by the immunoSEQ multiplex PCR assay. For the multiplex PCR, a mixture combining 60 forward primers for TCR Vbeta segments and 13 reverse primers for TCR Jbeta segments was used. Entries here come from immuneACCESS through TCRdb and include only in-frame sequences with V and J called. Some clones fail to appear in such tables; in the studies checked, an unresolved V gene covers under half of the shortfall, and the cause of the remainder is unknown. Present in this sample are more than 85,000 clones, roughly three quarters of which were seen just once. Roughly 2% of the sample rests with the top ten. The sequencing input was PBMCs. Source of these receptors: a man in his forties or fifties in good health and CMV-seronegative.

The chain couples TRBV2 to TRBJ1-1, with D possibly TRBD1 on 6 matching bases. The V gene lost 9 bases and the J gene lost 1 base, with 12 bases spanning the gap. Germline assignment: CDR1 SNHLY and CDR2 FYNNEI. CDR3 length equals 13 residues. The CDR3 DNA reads TGTGCCAGTATTCGGACAGAGAACACTGAAGCTTTCTTT. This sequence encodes CASIRTENTEAFF.

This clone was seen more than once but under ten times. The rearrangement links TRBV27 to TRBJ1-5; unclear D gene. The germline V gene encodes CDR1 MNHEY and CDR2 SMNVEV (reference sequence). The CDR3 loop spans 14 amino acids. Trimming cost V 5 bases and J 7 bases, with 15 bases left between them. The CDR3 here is CASSPVLPVQPQHF. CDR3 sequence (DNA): TGTGCCAGCAGTCCGGTGTTGCCTGTCCAGCCCCAGCATTTT.

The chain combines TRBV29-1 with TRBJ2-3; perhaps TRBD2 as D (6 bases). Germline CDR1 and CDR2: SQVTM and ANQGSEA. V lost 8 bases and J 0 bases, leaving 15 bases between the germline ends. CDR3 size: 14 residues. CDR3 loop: CSIRRDPSTDTQYF. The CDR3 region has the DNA TGCAGCATTCGGCGGGATCCTAGCACAGATACGCAGTATTTT.

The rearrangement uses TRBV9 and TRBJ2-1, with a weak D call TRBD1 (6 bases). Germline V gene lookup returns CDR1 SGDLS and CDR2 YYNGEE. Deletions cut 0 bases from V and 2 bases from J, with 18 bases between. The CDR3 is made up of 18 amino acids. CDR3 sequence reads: CASSVGTEPRRPYNEQFF. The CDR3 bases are TGTGCCAGCAGCGTAGGGACAGAACCCCGAAGGCCCTACAATGAGCAGTTCTTC.

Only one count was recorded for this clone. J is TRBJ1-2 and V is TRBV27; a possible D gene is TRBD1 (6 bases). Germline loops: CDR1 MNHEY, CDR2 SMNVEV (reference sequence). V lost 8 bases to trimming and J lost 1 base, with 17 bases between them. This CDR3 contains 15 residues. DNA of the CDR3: TGTGCCAGCTCGCCACAGGGTTTCGTTAACTATGGCTACACCTTC. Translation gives CASSPQGFVNYGYTF.

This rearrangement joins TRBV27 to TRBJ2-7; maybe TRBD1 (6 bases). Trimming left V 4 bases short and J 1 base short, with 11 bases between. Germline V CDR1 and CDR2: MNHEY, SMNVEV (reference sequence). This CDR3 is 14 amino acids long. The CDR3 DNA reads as TGTGCCAGCAGTTGGGGGACACGGTCCTACGAGCAGTACTTC. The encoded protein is CASSWGTRSYEQYF.

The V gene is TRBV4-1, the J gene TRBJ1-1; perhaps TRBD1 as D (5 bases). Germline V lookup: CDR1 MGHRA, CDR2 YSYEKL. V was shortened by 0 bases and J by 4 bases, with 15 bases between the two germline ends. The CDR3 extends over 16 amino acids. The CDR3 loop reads CASSQDGAGGGTEAFF. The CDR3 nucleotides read TGCGCCAGCAGCCAAGATGGGGCTGGGGGGGGCACTGAAGCTTTCTTT.

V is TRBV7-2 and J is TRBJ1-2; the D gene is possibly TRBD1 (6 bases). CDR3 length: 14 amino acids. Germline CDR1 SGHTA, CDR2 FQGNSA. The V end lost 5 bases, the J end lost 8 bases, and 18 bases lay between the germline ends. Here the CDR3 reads CASSGLGAGEGYTF. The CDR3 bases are TGTGCCAGCAGCGGATTGGGTGCAGGGGAAGGCTACACCTTC.

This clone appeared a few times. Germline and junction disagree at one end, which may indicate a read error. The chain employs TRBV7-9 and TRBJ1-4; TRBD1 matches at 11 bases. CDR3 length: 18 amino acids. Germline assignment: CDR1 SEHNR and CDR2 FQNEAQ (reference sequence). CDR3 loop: CSSSPWTGGAATNEKLFF. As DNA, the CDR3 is TGTTCCAGCAGCCCATGGACAGGGGGCGCGGCAACTAATGAAAAACTGTTTTTT. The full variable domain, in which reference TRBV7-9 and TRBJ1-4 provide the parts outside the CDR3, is DTGVSQNPRHKITKRGQNVTFRCDPISEHNRLYWYRQTLGQGPEFLTYFQNEAQLEKSRLLSDRFSAERPKGSFSTLEIQRTEQGDSAMYLCSSSPWTGGAATNEKLFFGSGTQLSVL.

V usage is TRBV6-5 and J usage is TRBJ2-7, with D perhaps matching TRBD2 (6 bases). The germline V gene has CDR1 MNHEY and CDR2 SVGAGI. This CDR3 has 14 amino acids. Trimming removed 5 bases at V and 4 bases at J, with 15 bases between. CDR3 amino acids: CASSTQTGVYEQYF. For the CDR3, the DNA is TGTGCCAGCAGTACCCAAACGGGGGTTTACGAGCAGTACTTC.

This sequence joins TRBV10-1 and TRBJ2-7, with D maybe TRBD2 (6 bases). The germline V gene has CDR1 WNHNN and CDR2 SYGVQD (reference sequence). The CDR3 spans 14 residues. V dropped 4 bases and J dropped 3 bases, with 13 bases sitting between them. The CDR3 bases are TGCGCCAGCAGTGGAACCGGGAGAAGCTACGAGCAGTACTTC. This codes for CASSGTGRSYEQYF.

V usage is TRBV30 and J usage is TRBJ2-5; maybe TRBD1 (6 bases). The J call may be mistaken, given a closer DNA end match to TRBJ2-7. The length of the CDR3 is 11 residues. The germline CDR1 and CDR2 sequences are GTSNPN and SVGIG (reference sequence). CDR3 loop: CAWGGRAEQYF. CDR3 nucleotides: TGTGCCTGGGGGGGCCGGGCCGAGCAGTACTTC.

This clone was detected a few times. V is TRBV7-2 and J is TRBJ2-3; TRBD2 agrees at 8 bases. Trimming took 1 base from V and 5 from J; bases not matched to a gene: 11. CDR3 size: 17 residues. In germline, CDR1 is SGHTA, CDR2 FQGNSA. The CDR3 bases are TGTGCCAGCAGCTTAGGGGGTTTTGGCGGGAGGTTAGATACGCAGTATTTT. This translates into CASSLGGFGGRLDTQYF.

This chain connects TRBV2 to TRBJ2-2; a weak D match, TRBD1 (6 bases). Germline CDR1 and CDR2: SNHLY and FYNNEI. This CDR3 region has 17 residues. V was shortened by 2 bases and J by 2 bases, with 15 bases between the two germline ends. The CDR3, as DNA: TGTGCCAGCAGTGAAAGACGGGACACCCTTAACACCGGGGAGCTGTTTTTT. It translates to CASSERRDTLNTGELFF.

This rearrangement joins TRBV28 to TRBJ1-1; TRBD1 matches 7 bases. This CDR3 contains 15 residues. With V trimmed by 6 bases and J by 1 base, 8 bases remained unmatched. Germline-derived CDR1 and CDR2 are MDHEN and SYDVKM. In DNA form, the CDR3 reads TGTGCCAGCAGGCAATATCAGGGGGGGAACACTGAAGCTTTCTTT. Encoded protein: CASRQYQGGNTEAFF.

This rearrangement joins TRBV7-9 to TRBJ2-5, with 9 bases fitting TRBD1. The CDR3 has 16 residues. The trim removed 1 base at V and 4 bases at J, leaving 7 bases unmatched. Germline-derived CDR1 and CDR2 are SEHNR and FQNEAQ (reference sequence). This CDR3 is CASSLGQGGVLETQYF. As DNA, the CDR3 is TGTGCCAGCAGCTTAGGACAGGGGGGCGTATTAGAGACCCAGTACTTC.

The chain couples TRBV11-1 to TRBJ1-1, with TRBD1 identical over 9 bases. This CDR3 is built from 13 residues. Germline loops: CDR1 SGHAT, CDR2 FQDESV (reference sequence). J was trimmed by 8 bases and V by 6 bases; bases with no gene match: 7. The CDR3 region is CASRPQGATEAFF. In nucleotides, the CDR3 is TGTGCCAGCAGACCACAGGGGGCGACGGAAGCTTTCTTT.

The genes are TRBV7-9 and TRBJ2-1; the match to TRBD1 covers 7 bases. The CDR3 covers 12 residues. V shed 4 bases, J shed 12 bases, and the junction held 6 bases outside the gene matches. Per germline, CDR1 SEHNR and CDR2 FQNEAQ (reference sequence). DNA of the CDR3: TGTGCCAGCAGCTCCGACAGGGCGGGGCAGTTCTTC. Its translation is CASSSDRAGQFF.

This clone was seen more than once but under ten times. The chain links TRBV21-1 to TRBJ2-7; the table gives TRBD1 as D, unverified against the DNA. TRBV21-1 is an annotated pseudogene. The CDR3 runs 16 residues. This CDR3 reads CASSKDRTGSPSEQYF. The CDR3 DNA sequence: TGTGCCAGCAGCAAAGATAGGACAGGGAGCCCTTCCGAGCAGTACTTC.

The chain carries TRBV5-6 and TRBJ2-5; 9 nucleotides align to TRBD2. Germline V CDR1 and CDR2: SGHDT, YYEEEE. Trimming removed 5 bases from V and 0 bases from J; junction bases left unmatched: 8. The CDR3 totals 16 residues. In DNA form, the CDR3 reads TGTGCCAGCAGTCCGGGCGGGAGGGAGTACCAAGAGACCCAGTACTTC. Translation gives CASSPGGREYQETQYF.

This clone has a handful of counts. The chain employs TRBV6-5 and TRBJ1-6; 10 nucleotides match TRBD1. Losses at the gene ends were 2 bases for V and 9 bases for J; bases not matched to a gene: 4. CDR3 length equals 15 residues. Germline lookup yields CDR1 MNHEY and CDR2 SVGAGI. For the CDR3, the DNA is TGTGCCAGCAGTTACGACAGGGGGCAGAGTTCACCCCTCCACTTT. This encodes CASSYDRGQSSPLHF.